A single sample gave rise to the 10 T cell receptor beta chains below, sequenced in a study of T cells in localized non-small cell lung cancer. Here immunoSEQ multiplex PCR was the method, and the copy in TCRdb shows in-frame clones only, minus some. The repertoire holds roughly 1,700 clones, with around 40% as singletons. This sample comprised lung tumor tissue, obtained before any cancer treatment. Every receptor here comes from an older female donor with stage I lung adenocarcinoma.

There are a few counts of this clone. Residues arising from an ambiguous or unread base are written as X. The chain couples TRBV6-7 to TRBJ2-1; D is unclear. TRBV6-7 is an ORF for which the function is uncertain. The CDR3 has 11 residues. Trimming took 7 bases from V and 10 from J, leaving 11 bases between them. The CDR3 DNA reads TGTGCCAGCACCCACGRACAGGAGCAGTTCTTC. Protein product: CASTHXQEQFF.

This clone was counted a few times. This chain connects TRBV11-3 to TRBJ1-1; TRBD1 matches at 7 bases. Trimming cost V 5 bases and J 7 bases; bases outside gene matches: 13. Germline assignment: CDR1 SGHNT and CDR2 YENEEA. The CDR3 is made up of 15 amino acids. The CDR3 reads CASSRGTAGFVEAFF. The DNA for the CDR3 is TGTGCCAGCAGCCGGGGGACAGCCGGATTTGTTGAAGCTTTCTTT.

The chain has TRBV18 and TRBJ1-1; D unclear. The V end was cut by 3 bases, the J end by 1 base, with 6 bases between. The CDR3 sequence is 13 residues long. Germline CDR1 is KGHSH and CDR2 is LQKENI. CDR3 DNA: TGTGCCAGCTCACCTCAGGAGAACACTGAAGCTTTCTTT. Translation: CASSPQENTEAFF.

In this sample, this clone turned up a few times. This rearrangement joins TRBV28 to TRBJ2-1; TRBD1 agrees at 7 bases. V lost 6 bases and J lost 8; bases outside the gene matches: 19. The V gene's germline CDR1 is MDHEN and CDR2 SYDVKM. CDR3 length equals 17 residues. The CDR3: CASSLEPTGTALDEQFF. CDR3 bases: TGTGCCAGCAGCCTCGAACCTACCGGGACAGCCCTAGATGAGCAGTTCTTC.

The CDR3: CSVERNSGNTIYF. For the CDR3, the DNA is TGCAGCGTTGAGAGGAACTCTGGAAACACCATATATTTT. This chain connects TRBV29-1 to TRBJ1-3; D gene uncertain. This CDR3 spans 13 amino acids. Germline-derived CDR1 and CDR2 are SQVTM and ANQGSEA. The germline V and J ends were trimmed by 3 bases and 0 bases, with 6 bases remaining between them.

The CDR3 DNA sequence: TGTGCCAGCAGTGAGGTGCAGGGGAAGGTAGATGAGCAGTTCTTC. Encoded protein: CASSEVQGKVDEQFF. This chain uses TRBV25-1 with TRBJ2-1; D may be TRBD1 (6 bases). The V end lost 3 bases, the J end lost 8 bases, and 17 bases lay between the germline ends. The CDR3 contains 15 residues. Germline lookup yields CDR1 MGHDK and CDR2 SYGVNS.

The chain combines TRBV11-3 with TRBJ1-1, with 7 bases fitting TRBD1. The CDR3 is 16 residues long. CDR1 SGHNT and CDR2 YENEEA come from the germline V gene. Trimming cost V 5 bases and J 0 bases; bases outside gene matches: 9. The CDR3 nucleotides are TGTGCCAGCAGCCCGGGACAGCGGAGGGTGAACACTGAAGCTTTCTTT. Translating gives CASSPGQRRVNTEAFF.

This clone was seen more than once but under ten times. J is TRBJ2-1 and V is TRBV15; D possibly uses TRBD1 or TRBD2 (6 bases each). This CDR3 spans 18 amino acids. Per the germline V gene, CDR1 is LNHNV and CDR2 is YYDKDF (reference sequence). V lost 0 bases and J lost 8, with 23 bases in between. CDR3 in amino acids: CATSRDLPTGSPGDEQFF. CDR3 nucleotides: TGTGCCACCAGCAGAGATCTCCCGACAGGTTCACCGGGGGATGAGCAGTTCTTC.

This clone came up a few times. Germline and junction disagree at one end, which may indicate a read error. This sequence joins TRBV6-8 and TRBJ2-5, with D possibly being TRBD2 (5 bases). The CDR3 sequence is 14 residues long. The V gene's germline CDR1 is MNHGY and CDR2 SAAAGT. The CDR3 here is CAISPGGLPETQYF. Here the CDR3 DNA reads TGTGCCATCAGTCCAGGTGGACTTCCAGAGACCCAGTACTTC.

This chain links TRBV14 with TRBJ2-5; TRBD2 might be the D (5 bases). This CDR3 spans 14 amino acids. Germline-derived CDR1 and CDR2 are SGHDN and FVKESK. V lost 0 bases, J lost 4 bases, and 9 bases lay in between. The CDR3 spells CASSQESGVETQYF. The CDR3 bases are TGTGCCAGCAGCCAAGAATCCGGGGTAGAGACCCAGTACTTC. The full variable domain, with the rest looked up from reference TRBV14 and TRBJ2-5, is EAGVTQFPSHSVIEKGQTVTLRCDPISGHDNLYWYRRVMGKEIKFLLHFVKESKQDESGMPNNRFLAERTGGTYSTLKVQPAELEDSGVYFCASSQESGVETQYFGPGTRLLVL.